The source of this T cell receptor (beta chain) is a study of blood T cell repertoires in COVID-19. The wider study: Donors in the United States, Italy and Spain gave samples during acute or convalescent COVID-19. From T cells, B-cell-depleted T cells, or PBMCs came the material, which was cDNA or gDNA.

As processed by the authors: By means of reference gene primer amplification, nucleated cell counts were estimated. TCRdb's table, derived via immunoSEQ multiplex PCR, lists solely in-frame clones and lacks some. For V, J and clone size, that table is used; D and trimming come from the DNA. The data hold around 100,000 clones, with approximately 88% observed a single time. Trimming shortened V by 0 bases and J by 3 bases, and 9 bases separated the two germline ends. The CDR3 extends over 14 amino acids. The germline V gene encodes CDR1 SGDLS and CDR2 YYNGEE. Sequences were obtained from peripheral blood. The chain is built from TRBV9 and TRBJ1-2; D gene ambiguous. The source of this sequence is a woman aged 55 to 70 with acute or convalescent COVID-19. DNA of the CDR3: TGTGCCAGCAGCGTAGCCGAGGGTCACTATGGCTACACCTTC. Translated, it gives CASSVAEGHYGYTF.